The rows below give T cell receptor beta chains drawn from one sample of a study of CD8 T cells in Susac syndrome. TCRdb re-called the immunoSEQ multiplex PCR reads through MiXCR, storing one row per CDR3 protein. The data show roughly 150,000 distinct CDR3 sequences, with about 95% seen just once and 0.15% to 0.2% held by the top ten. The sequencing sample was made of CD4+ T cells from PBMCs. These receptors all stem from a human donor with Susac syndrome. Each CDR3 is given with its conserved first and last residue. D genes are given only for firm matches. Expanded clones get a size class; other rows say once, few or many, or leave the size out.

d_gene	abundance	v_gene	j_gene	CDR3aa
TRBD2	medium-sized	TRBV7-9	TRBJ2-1	CASSQTSGGADNEQFF
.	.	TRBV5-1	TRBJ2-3	CASSLQLSTDTQYF
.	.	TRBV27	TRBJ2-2	CASSLTGPEGPGELFF
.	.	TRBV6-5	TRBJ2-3	CASSYSLQISDTQYF
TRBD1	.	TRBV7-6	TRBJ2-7	CASSAQSGTGNYEQYF
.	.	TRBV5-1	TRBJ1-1	CASSLSGDKGTEAFF
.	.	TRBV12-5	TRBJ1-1	CASGLEESEAFF
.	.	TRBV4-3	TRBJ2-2	CASSQIQGPGELFF
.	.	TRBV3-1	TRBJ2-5	CASSQLGRETQYF
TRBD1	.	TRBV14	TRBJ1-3	CASSPRTGGFGNTIYF
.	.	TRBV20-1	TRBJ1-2	CSARERTVTNYGYTF
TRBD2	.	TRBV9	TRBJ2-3	CASSVASGGDTQYF
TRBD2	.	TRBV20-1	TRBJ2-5	CSALANSGAVRETQYF
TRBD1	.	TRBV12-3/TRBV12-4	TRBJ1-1	CASSLGQGQAEAFF
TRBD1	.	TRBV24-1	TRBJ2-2	CATGTENTGELFF
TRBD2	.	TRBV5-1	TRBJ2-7	CASSLDLAGYYEQYF
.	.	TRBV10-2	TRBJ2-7	CASKGNSYEQYF
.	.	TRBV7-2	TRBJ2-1	CASSLQPSGGDEQFF
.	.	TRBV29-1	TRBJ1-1	CSVVRGMTEAFF
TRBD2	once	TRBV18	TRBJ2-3	CASSPLAGSTDTQYF
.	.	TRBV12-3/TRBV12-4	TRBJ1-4	CASSLGQGGQKLFF
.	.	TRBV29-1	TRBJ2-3	CSVEGSRITDTQYF
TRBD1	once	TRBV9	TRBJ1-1	CASSVRGLGTEAFF
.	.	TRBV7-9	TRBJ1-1	CASSPPGTPNTEAFF
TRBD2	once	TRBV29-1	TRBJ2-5	CSVGNSGGAGETQYF
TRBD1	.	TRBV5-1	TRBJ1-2	CASSANRGSLAGYTF
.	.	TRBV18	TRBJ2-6	CASSPLIGQSGANVLTF
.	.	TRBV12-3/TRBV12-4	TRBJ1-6	CASSLEATPLHF
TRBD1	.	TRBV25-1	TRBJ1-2	CASSEPGQVYGYTF
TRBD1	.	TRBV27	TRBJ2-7	CASRALPGQGPWGYEQYF
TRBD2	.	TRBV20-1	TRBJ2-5	CSAGRGVETQYF
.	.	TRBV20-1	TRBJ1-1	CSARVEGTNTEAFF
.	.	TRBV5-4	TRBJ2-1	CASSAKSGQYKVF
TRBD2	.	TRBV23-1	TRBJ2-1	CASSHHRLAGSHLSCYNEQFF
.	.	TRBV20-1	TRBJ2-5	CSAITGVQETQYF
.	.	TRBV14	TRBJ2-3	CASRRTGTDTQYF
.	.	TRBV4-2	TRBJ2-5	CASSQRLSGTQYF
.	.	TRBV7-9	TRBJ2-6	CASSPSSGSSSGANVLTF
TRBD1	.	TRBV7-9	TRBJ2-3	CASSPGTGSTDTQYF
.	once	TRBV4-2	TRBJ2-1	CASSQDRDGREQFF
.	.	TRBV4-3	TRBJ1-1	CASSQGNVNTEAFF
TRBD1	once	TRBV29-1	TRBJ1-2	CSVGTGKVNGYTF
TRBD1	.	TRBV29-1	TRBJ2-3	CSGLDRAWTDTQYF
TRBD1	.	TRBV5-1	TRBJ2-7	CASSYSGQGYEQYF
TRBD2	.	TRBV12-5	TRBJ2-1	CASQRGGTSGGASYNEQFF
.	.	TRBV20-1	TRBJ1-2	CSATPATNYGYTF
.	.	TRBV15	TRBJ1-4	CATRGNREGKLFF
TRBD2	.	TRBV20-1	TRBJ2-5	CSATGGGNQETQYF
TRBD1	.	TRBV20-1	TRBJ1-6	CSASAGTGNNSPLHF
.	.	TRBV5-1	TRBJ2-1	CASSPPTLAGDNEQFF
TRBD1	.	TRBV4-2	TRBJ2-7	CASSQATGNYEQYF
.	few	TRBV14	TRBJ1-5	CASSQGEQPQHF
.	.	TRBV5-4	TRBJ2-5	CASSLSIAQGQETQYF
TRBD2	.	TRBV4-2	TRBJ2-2	CASSLKPLAGDPNTGELFF
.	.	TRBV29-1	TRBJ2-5	CSGRARGLEETQYF
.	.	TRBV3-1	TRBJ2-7	CASSQVRVEQYF
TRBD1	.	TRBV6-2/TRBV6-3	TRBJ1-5	CASSRTGDNQPQHF
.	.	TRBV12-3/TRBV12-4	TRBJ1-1	CASTQRGVNAEAFF
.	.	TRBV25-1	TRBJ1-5	CASRAHQPQHF